This TCR beta chain was sequenced for a study of radiation and T cells in renal cell carcinoma. Generated by immunoSEQ multiplex PCR, the TCRdb table keeps only in-frame clones and is missing some. The sample records approximately 120,000 clones, roughly 80% being singletons. As to time point: baseline pretreatment blood. As for treatment: 15 Gy SBRT to primary tumor, nephrectomy 4 weeks later. Sequenced material: blood, taken from a patient whose treatment included radiotherapy and nephrectomy. The source of this sequence is a woman aged 55 to 70 with renal cell carcinoma.

The CDR3 protein is CATQGFSTDTQYF. The CDR3 coding sequence is TGTGCCACACAGGGTTTTAGCACAGATACGCAGTATTTT. V and J are TRBV10-3 and TRBJ2-3; tentative D call: TRBD1 (6 bases). The CDR3 has 13 residues. V lost 10 bases and J lost 0, with 11 bases in between. Germline assignment: CDR1 ENHRY and CDR2 SYGVKD.